This TCR beta chain is drawn from a study of T cell repertoires in cytomegalovirus infection. Across the whole study: A matching HLA type, together with CMV infection, was signaled by public TCR beta signatures.

The V end lost 3 bases, the J end lost 10 bases, and 14 bases lay between the germline ends. The CDR3 has 14 residues. Looked up from germline, CDR1 is SGDLS and CDR2 is YYNGEE. This clonotype appeared a few times. Its matching antigen is unknown. Each CDR3 protein is one row after TCRdb ran MiXCR on the reads. This sample carries 250,000 or so distinct CDR3 sequences, about a sixth of them seen once, and the ten largest clones take about 45%. Broader study findings: The ex vivo response was dominated by HLA-C-restricted CMV-specific TCR beta clonotypes. The study identified carriers of CMV plus the relevant HLA from cumulative public TCR beta family frequency.

This sequence originates from a human donor in good health (CMV status not recorded). Some clones in this sample may be carry-over from other donors' samples. The genes are TRBV9 and TRBJ1-6, with a possible D match to TRBD1 (6 bases). The specimen sequenced was CD8+ T cells from PBMCs. The CDR3 is CASSAGDSGSPLHF. The CDR3 DNA follows: TGTGCCAGCAGCGCAGGGGACTCGGGGTCACCCCTCCACTTT.